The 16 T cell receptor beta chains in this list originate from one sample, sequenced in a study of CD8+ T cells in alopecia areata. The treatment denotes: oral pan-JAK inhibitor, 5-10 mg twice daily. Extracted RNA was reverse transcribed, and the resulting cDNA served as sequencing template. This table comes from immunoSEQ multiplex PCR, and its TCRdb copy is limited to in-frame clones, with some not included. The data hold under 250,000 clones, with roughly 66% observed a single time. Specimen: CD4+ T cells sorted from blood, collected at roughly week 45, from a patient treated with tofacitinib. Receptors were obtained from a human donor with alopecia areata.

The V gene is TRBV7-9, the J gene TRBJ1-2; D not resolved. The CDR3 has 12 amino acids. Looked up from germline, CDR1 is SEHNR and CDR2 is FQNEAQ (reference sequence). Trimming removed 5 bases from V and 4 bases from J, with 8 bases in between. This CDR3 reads CASSPDAYGYTF. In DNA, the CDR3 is TGTGCCAGCAGCCCTGACGCCTATGGCTACACCTTC.

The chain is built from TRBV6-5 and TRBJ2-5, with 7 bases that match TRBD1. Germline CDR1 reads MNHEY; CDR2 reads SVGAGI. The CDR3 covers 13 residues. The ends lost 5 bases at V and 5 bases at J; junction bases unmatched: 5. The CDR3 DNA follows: TGTGCCAGCAGTACCCAACAGGGGGAGACCCAGTACTTC. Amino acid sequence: CASSTQQGETQYF.

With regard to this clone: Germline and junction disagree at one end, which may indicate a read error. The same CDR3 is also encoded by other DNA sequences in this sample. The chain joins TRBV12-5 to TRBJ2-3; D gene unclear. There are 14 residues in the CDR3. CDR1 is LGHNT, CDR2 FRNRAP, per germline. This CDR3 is CASARTSGPDTQYF. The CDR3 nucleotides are TGTGCTAGTGCCCGCACTTCAGGCCCAGATACGCAGTATTTC. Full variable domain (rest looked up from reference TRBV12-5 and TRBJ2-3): DARVTQTPRHKVTEMGQEVTMRCQPILGHNTVFWYRQTMMQGLELLAYFRNRAPLDDSGMPKDRFSAEMPDATLATLKIQPSEPRDSAVYFCASARTSGPDTQYFGPGTRLTVL.

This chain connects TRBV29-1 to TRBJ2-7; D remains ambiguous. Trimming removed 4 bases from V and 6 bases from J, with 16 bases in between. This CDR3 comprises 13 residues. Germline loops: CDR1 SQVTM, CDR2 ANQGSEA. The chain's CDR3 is CSVGRRVLGEQYF. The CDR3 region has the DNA TGCAGCGTTGGGCGGCGTGTCTTAGGCGAGCAGTACTTC.

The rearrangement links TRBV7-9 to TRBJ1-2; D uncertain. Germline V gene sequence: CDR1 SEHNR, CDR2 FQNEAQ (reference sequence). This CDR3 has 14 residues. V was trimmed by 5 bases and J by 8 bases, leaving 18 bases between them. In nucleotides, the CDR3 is TGTGCCAGCAGCCCACGGAGTGGGGTCGGCGGCTACACCTTC. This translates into CASSPRSGVGGYTF.

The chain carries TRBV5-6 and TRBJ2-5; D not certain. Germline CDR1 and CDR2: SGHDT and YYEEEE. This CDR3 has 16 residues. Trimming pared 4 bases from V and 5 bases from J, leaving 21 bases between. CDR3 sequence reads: CASSRLQGRGGETQYF. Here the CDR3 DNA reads TGTGCCAGCAGCCGACTGCAAGGCCGTGGTGGGGAGACCCAGTACTTC.

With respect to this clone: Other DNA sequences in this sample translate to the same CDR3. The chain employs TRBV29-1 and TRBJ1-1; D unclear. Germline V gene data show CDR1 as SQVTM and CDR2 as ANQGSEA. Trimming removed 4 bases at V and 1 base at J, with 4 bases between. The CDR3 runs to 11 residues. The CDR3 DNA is TGCAGCGTTGGACGGAACACTGAAGCTTTCTTT. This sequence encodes CSVGRNTEAFF.

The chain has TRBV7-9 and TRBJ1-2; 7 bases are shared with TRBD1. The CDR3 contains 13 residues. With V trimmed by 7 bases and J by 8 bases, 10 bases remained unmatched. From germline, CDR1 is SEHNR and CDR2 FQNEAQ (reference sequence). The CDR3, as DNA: TGTGCCAGCACCACCTCGACAGGGAAAGGCTACACCTTC. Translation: CASTTSTGKGYTF.

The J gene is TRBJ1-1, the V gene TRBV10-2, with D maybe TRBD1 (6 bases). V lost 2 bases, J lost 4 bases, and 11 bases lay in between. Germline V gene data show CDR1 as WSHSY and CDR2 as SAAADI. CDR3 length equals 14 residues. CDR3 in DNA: TGCGCCAGCAGTGAGAAAGGGGGGGGCACTGAAGCTTTCTTT. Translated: CASSEKGGGTEAFF.

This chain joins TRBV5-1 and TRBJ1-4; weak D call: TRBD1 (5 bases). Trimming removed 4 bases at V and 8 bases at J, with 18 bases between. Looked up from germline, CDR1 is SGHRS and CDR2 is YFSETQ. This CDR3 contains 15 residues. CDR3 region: CASSGGSGRTEKLFF. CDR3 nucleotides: TGCGCCAGCAGCGGGGGGTCGGGACGGACCGAAAAACTGTTTTTT.

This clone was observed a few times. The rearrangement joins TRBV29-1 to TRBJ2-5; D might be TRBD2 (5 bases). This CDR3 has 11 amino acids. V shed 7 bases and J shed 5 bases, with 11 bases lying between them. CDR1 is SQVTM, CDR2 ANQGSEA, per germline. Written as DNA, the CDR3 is TGCAGCGCTTGGAGGTTCGAGACCCAGTACTTC. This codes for CSAWRFETQYF.

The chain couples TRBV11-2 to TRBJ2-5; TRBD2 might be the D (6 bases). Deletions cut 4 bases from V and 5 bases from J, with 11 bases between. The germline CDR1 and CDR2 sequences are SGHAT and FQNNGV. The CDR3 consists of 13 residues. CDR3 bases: TGTGCCAGCAGCTCGGGGGTAAGGGAGACCCAGTACTTC. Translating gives CASSSGVRETQYF.

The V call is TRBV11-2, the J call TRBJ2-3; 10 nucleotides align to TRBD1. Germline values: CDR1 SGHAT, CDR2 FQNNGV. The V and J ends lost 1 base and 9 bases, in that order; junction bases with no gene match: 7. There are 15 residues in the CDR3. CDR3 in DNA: TGTGCCAGCAGCTTAGCAGCCGGGACAGGGGTGACGCAGTATTTT. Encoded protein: CASSLAAGTGVTQYF. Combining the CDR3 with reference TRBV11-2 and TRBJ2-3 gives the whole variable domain EAGVAQSPRYKIIEKRQSVAFWCNPISGHATLYWYQQILGQGPKLLIQFQNNGVVDDSQLPKDRFSAERLKGVDSTLKIQPAKLEDSAVYLCASSLAAGTGVTQYFGPGTRLTVL.

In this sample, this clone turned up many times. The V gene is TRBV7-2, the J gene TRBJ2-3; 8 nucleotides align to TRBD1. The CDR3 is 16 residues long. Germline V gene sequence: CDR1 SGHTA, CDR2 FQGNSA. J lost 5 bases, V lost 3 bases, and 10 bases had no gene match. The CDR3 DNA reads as TGTGCCAGCAGCTTGACAGGGGTCCACGGGGGAGATACGCAGTATTTT. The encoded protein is CASSLTGVHGGDTQYF.

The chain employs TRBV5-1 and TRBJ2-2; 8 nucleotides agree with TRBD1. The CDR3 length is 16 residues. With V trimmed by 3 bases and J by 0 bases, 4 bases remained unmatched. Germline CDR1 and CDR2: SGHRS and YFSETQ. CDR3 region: CASSYVDRANTGELFF. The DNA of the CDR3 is TGCGCCAGCAGCTACGTGGACAGGGCGAACACCGGGGAGCTGTTTTTT.

The CDR3, as DNA: TGCAGCGTCGTGACCGGCCCGCAAGGCACCGGGGAGCTGTTTTTT. As protein: CSVVTGPQGTGELFF. The chain employs TRBV29-1 and TRBJ2-2; D call uncertain. Germline CDR1 SQVTM, CDR2 ANQGSEA. Trimming took off 6 bases at V and 4 bases at J, with 18 bases between the two ends. This CDR3 spans 15 amino acids.